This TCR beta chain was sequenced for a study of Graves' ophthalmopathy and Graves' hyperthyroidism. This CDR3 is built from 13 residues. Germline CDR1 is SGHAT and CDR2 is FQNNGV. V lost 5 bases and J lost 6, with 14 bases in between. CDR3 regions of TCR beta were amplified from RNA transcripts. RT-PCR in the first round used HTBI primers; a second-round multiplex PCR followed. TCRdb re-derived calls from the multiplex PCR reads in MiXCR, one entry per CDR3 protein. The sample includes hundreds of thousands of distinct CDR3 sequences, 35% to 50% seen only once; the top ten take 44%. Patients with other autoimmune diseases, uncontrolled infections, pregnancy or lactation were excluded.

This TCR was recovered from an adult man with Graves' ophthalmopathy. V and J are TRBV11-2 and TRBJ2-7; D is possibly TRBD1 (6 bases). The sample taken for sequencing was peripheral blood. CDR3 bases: TGTGCCAGCAGCACCATACAGGGCGGCGAGCAGTACTTC. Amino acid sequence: CASSTIQGGEQYF.